Listed below are T cell receptor beta chains from one sample, sequenced in a study of blood T cell repertoires in COVID-19. The protocol was immunoSEQ multiplex PCR, while the TCRdb copy is restricted to in-frame clones and leaves out a portion. This table has 150,000 to 200,000 clones, about 84% appearing once. Sample: peripheral blood. The receptors derive from a woman in her twenties or thirties with acute or convalescent COVID-19. Each CDR3 is given without its conserved first and last residue. Clone sizes are given selectively: once, few, many, or a class where the clone is expanded.

v_call clone_size cdr3_length cdr3_aa
TRBV6-1 . 16 ASSARTGLQTTNEKLF
TRBV5-4 . 10 ASSLGTQDWF
TRBV6-6 . 14 ASRRGPPEQIHEQY
TRBV12-3/TRBV12-4 few 9 ASSTGQGRV
TRBV6-5 . 12 ASSPSGQSYEQY
TRBV6-5 once 12 ASRGNRENEKLF
TRBV21-1 few 15 ASSNWGWGRGDQPQH
TRBV25-1 . 11 ASSGGPHTEAF
TRBV3-1/TRBV3-2 few 13 ASSQGASPYNEQF
TRBV28 . 13 ASSLGGMRNTEAF
TRBV29-1 . 10 SVETGDTEAF
TRBV28 . 15 ASSTLHRDRGTYEQY
TRBV6-4 . 11 ASSDQGQGEAF
TRBV10-3 . 13 AISDRPRGRDEQY
TRBV11-3 . 14 ASSLGVVSPEGELF
TRBV28 . 13 ARTWGGDSNQPQH
TRBV9 . 15 ASSNPGWRQGVYGYT
TRBV29-1 . 9 SAPTDGEAF
TRBV5-1 . 12 ASSYGQGTAEAF
TRBV19 . 13 ASSITAGAGSPLH
TRBV27 . 13 ASSLSQGLGNTIY
TRBV6-2/TRBV6-3 . 13 ASSYSWTPHYEQY
TRBV10-3 . 12 AITGTSGSYEQY
TRBV4-3 . 13 ASSQDWATNTEAF
TRBV28 . 13 ASLTTGGRVQPQH
TRBV19 . 11 ASSIIGNQPQH
TRBV28 . 16 ASSYRQPKPFNTGELF
TRBV9 . 12 ASSVEQGGTEAF
TRBV18 . 12 ASSPGTSAYEQY
TRBV2 once 13 ASSDDRGLGYGYT
TRBV7-9 . 13 ASSVGRVSNYGYT
TRBV3-1/TRBV3-2 . 12 ASSQGSGSYEQY
TRBV27 . 13 ASRRRGRGSDTQY
TRBV14 . 11 ASSQIGQGKQY
TRBV30 . 12 AWRTGTVTGELF